The 9 T cell receptor beta chains presented below share a single source sample, sequenced in a study of T cell responses to AZD1222 COVID-19 vaccine. This table comes from immunoSEQ multiplex PCR, and its TCRdb copy is limited to in-frame clones, with some not included. Altogether 180,000 or so clones are present, approximately 91% being singletons, with the ten largest covering 1.9%. Sequenced material: peripheral blood, taken 28 days after the second AZD1222 dose. The receptors derive from an adult who received the AZD1222 COVID-19 vaccine.

The V and J genes are TRBV25-1 and TRBJ1-2; D remains ambiguous. Germline loops: CDR1 MGHDK, CDR2 SYGVNS. The CDR3 length is 15 residues. V was trimmed by 2 bases and J by 3 bases, leaving 13 bases between them. The CDR3 region is CASSEGRRPDYGYTF. CDR3 sequence (DNA): TGTGCCAGCAGTGAAGGTCGGAGGCCGGACTATGGCTACACCTTC.

V is TRBV18 and J is TRBJ1-1; the match to TRBD1 covers 9 bases. Trimming took 3 bases from V and 1 from J; bases not matched to a gene: 3. The CDR3 length is 15 residues. CDR1 and CDR2 (germline): KGHSH, LQKENI. This CDR3 is CASSPSGQGNTEAFF. CDR3 coding DNA: TGTGCCAGCTCACCTTCGGGACAGGGGAACACTGAAGCTTTCTTT.

The chain uses TRBV19 and TRBJ1-5, with D perhaps matching TRBD1 (5 bases). Trimming shortened V by 3 bases and J by 6 bases, and 18 bases separated the two germline ends. The germline V gene has CDR1 LNHDA and CDR2 SQIVND (reference sequence). The CDR3 extends over 16 amino acids. CDR3 sequence (DNA): TGTGCCAGTAGTATGTCCGGTGGTGGGGGACGTCAGCCCCAGCATTTT. Translated, it gives CASSMSGGGGRQPQHF.

The chain has TRBV19 and TRBJ2-7, with a possible D match to TRBD1 (6 bases). From germline, CDR1 is LNHDA and CDR2 SQIVND (reference sequence). Trimming took 6 bases from V and 0 from J, leaving 9 bases between them. The CDR3 has 13 amino acids. CDR3 in amino acids: CASRRTDSYEQYF. The CDR3 region has the DNA TGTGCCAGTAGGCGGACAGACTCCTACGAGCAGTACTTC.

This sequence joins TRBV14 and TRBJ1-1, with D possibly matching TRBD1 (5 bases). Germline loops: CDR1 SGHDN, CDR2 FVKESK. V was pared by 4 bases and J by 7 bases, with 13 bases between. The CDR3 is 13 residues long. CDR3 sequence (DNA): TGTGCCAGCAGCCCCGGGGGTGGTGGTGAAGCTTTCTTT. Encoded protein: CASSPGGGGEAFF.

This chain uses TRBV28 with TRBJ1-5; weak D call: TRBD1 (6 bases). The V gene's germline CDR1 is MDHEN and CDR2 SYDVKM. The V and J ends lost 6 bases and 7 bases respectively, with 16 bases between them. This CDR3 region has 14 residues. CDR3 nucleotides: TGTGCCAGCAGAGGGGGATCGGTACAGCAGCCCCAGCATTTT. Residues: CASRGGSVQQPQHF.

The chain has TRBV13 and TRBJ2-1; D ambiguous. The V and J ends lost 2 bases and 8 bases respectively, with 16 bases between them. The length of the CDR3 is 15 residues. The germline V gene encodes CDR1 PRHDT and CDR2 FYEKMQ (reference sequence). CDR3 in amino acids: CASSLMAAYEDEQFF. DNA for the CDR3: TGTGCCAGCAGCTTAATGGCAGCGTATGAAGATGAGCAGTTCTTC.

The rearrangement uses TRBV27 and TRBJ2-7, with TRBD1 as a possible D gene (5 bases). The CDR3 spans 14 residues. V was pared by 0 bases and J by 3 bases, with 9 bases between. Germline loops: CDR1 MNHEY, CDR2 SMNVEV (reference sequence). The CDR3 region has the DNA TGTGCCAGCAGTTTATCGAGCCAGGGCTACGAGCAGTACTTC. Its protein is CASSLSSQGYEQYF.

The rearrangement links TRBV2 to TRBJ2-2, with 13 bases matching TRBD2. Looked up from germline, CDR1 is SNHLY and CDR2 is FYNNEI. CDR3 length equals 17 residues. The J segment lost 7 bases and the V segment lost 7 bases, leaving 12 bases of the junction unmatched. In DNA, the CDR3 is TGTGCCAGCAATATGGGACTAGCGGGATTGGGCCACGGGGAGCTGTTTTTT. Its translation: CASNMGLAGLGHGELFF. Variable domain in full (rest from reference TRBV2 and TRBJ2-2): EPEVTQTPSHQVTQMGQEVILRCVPISNHLYFYWYRQILGQKVEFLVSFYNNEISEKSEIFDDQFSVERPDGSNFTLKIRSTKLEDSAMYFCASNMGLAGLGHGELFFGEGSRLTVL.